Each of the 12 T cell receptor beta chains below was sequenced from the same sample in a study of cytomegalovirus exposure and HLA in healthy donors. 13 Jbeta primers and 60 Vbeta primers were used for the PCR. Profiling relied on immunoSEQ multiplex PCR, and the TCRdb table lists in-frame clones only, not all of them. Among fewer than 250,000 clones listed, less than 85% were seen once. What was sequenced was PBMCs. Receptors were obtained from a man aged 18 to 30 in good health and CMV-seronegative.

This clone has a single count. The chain joins TRBV27 to TRBJ2-1; 8 positions agree with TRBD2. The CDR3 covers 15 residues. Unmatched junction bases numbered 0, after V lost 2 bases and J lost 0 bases. Germline CDR1 and CDR2: MNHEY and SMNVEV (reference sequence). CDR3 coding DNA: TGTGCCAGCAGTTTAAGCGGGAGCTCCTACAATGAGCAGTTCTTC. This sequence encodes CASSLSGSSYNEQFF.

J is TRBJ1-4 and V is TRBV5-6; a possible D gene is TRBD1 (6 bases). V was shortened by 4 bases and J by 8 bases, with 15 bases between the two germline ends. The CDR3 runs to 14 residues. Germline V gene lookup returns CDR1 SGHDT and CDR2 YYEEEE. For the CDR3, the DNA is TGTGCCAGCAGCCACAGGGACGGGGAAGAAAAACTGTTTTTT. Its protein is CASSHRDGEEKLFF.

This clone was counted only a few times. V gene TRBV25-1 combines with J gene TRBJ1-4, with unresolved D. The V gene's germline CDR1 is MGHDK and CDR2 SYGVNS. Trimming took off 8 bases at V and 3 bases at J, with 10 bases between the two ends. The CDR3 consists of 13 residues. CDR3 sequence reads: CASQEGANEKLFF. Here the CDR3 DNA reads TGTGCCAGCCAAGAGGGCGCTAATGAAAAACTGTTTTTT.

There are a few counts of this clone. The gene calls are TRBV2 and TRBJ2-5; D call uncertain. CDR1 SNHLY and CDR2 FYNNEI come from the germline V gene. V lost 7 bases to trimming and J lost 3 bases, with 6 bases between them. The CDR3 loop spans 11 amino acids. The CDR3 region is CASNYEETQYF. The CDR3 DNA is TGTGCCAGCAATTATGAAGAGACCCAGTACTTC.

The J gene is TRBJ2-4, the V gene TRBV5-8, with 9 bases that match TRBD1. The length of the CDR3 is 15 residues. V gave up 5 bases and J gave up 7 bases; unmatched junction bases: 10. Per the germline V gene, CDR1 is SGHTS and CDR2 is YDEGEE. Written as DNA, the CDR3 is TGTGCCAGCAGTCAAGGTCGGGACAGGGCCAACATTCAGTACTTC. The encoded protein is CASSQGRDRANIQYF. Full variable domain (remainder filled in from reference TRBV5-8 and TRBJ2-4): EAGVTQSPTHLIKTRGQQATLRCSPISGHTSVYWYQQALGLGLQFLLWYDEGEERNRGNFPPRFSGRQFPNYSSELNVNALELEDSALYLCASSQGRDRANIQYFGAGTRLSVL.

This clone has a single count. The chain links TRBV5-8 to TRBJ2-7; D is undetermined. V lost 1 base, J lost 0 bases, and 5 bases lay in between. Germline assignment: CDR1 SGHTS and CDR2 YDEGEE. The CDR3 contains 13 residues. The CDR3 nucleotides read TGTGCCAGCAGCTTGACCAGCTCCTACGAGCAGTACTTC. This encodes CASSLTSSYEQYF.

The rearrangement joins TRBV7-2 to TRBJ2-3; tentatively, D is TRBD2 (5 bases). The CDR3 runs 16 residues. Germline V gives CDR1 SGHTA, CDR2 FQGNSA. The V gene lost 7 bases and the J gene lost 0 bases, with 17 bases spanning the gap. This chain's CDR3 is CASNLGGSSSTDTQYF. The CDR3 DNA sequence: TGTGCCAGCAACCTAGGCGGGTCCTCTAGCACAGATACGCAGTATTTT.

The chain uses TRBV5-1 and TRBJ2-1, with D possibly being TRBD2 (6 bases). Trimming cost V 0 bases and J 6 bases, with 10 bases left between them. The CDR3 length is 14 residues. Germline V gene data show CDR1 as SGHRS and CDR2 as YFSETQ. CDR3 amino acids: CASSLVPGGNEQFF. CDR3 coding DNA: TGCGCCAGCAGCTTGGTACCCGGGGGCAATGAGCAGTTCTTC.

The chain carries TRBV5-4 and TRBJ2-7; D gene unclear. The V end was cut by 4 bases, the J end by 4 bases, with 15 bases between. The CDR3 is 14 residues long. The germline CDR1 and CDR2 sequences are SGHNT and YYREEE (reference sequence). This chain's CDR3 is CASSLGPDLYEQYF. The CDR3, as DNA: TGTGCCAGCAGCCTGGGCCCAGATTTGTACGAGCAGTACTTC.

The V gene is TRBV29-1, the J gene TRBJ2-7; no reliable D call. The CDR3 extends over 14 amino acids. Germline CDR1 and CDR2: SQVTM and ANQGSEA. Between the trimmed V and J ends, which lost 1 base and 3 bases, there was a span of 13 bases. The CDR3 loop is CSVEVVGPFYEQYF. The CDR3 region has the DNA TGCAGCGTTGAAGTGGTGGGCCCTTTCTACGAGCAGTACTTC.

The chain links TRBV11-1 to TRBJ2-7, with TRBD1 matching over 9 bases. J gave up 3 bases and V 1 base, and 1 base lay outside the gene matches. The CDR3 contains 14 residues. Per the germline V gene, CDR1 is SGHAT and CDR2 is FQDESV (reference sequence). CDR3 sequence reads: CASSLDRGLYEQYF. Written as DNA, the CDR3 is TGTGCCAGCAGCTTAGACAGGGGGCTCTACGAGCAGTACTTC.

This sequence joins TRBV2 and TRBJ1-1; D gene uncertain. Germline lookup yields CDR1 SNHLY and CDR2 FYNNEI. V gave up 7 bases and J gave up 8 bases, with 17 bases separating them. This CDR3 has 13 residues. As DNA, the CDR3 is TGTGCCAGCACCGAGGGAGGTCTTAGCGAAGCTTTCTTT. It codes for CASTEGGLSEAFF.